This record covers a single T cell receptor beta chain. Its matching antigen is unknown. Assay used: immunoSEQ multiplex PCR; TCRdb lists only in-frame clones, some missing. The table lists just over 4,000 clones, 86% of them singletons. The data stem from a study of immune evolution from preneoplasia to lung adenocarcinoma. Study results and limitations: Later-stage lesions seemingly showed higher T cell density and diversity than normal lung.

Trimming removed 3 bases from V and 3 bases from J; junction bases left unmatched: 12. Germline assignment: CDR1 GTSNPN and CDR2 SVGIG (reference sequence). The CDR3 spans 16 residues. The genes are TRBV30 and TRBJ2-7, with 9 bases lining up with TRBD1. Sequencing was performed on FFPE minimally invasive lung adenocarcinoma tissue. This clonotype was obtained from a donor older than 65 with lung adenocarcinoma. CDR3 in amino acids: CAWRKHGQGILYEQYF. The CDR3 nucleotides are TGTGCCTGGAGGAAACACGGACAGGGGATTCTCTACGAGCAGTACTTC. Drawing the rest from reference TRBV30 and TRBJ2-7, the complete variable domain is SQTIHQWPATLVQPVGSPLSLECTVEGTSNPNLYWYRQAAGRGLQLLFYSVGIGQISSEVPQNLSASRPQDRQFILSSKKLLLSDSGFYLCAWRKHGQGILYEQYFGPGTRLTVT.